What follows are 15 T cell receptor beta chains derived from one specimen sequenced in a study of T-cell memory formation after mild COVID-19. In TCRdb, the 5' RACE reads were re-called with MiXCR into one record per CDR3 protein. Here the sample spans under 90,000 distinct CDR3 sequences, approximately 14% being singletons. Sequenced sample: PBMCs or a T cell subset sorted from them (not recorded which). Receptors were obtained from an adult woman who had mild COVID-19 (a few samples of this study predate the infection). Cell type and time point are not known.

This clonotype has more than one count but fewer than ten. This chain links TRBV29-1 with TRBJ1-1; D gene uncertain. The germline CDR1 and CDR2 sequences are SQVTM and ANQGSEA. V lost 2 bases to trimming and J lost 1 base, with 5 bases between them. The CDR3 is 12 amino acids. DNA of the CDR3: TGCAGCGTTGAATACAGGAACACTGAAGCTTTCTTT. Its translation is CSVEYRNTEAFF.

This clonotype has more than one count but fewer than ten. The CDR3 loop reads CASSFPVGAGGLNTEAFF. DNA for the CDR3: TGTGCCAGCAGCTTCCCGGTTGGGGCAGGGGGCCTGAACACTGAAGCTTTCTTT. The gene calls are TRBV7-6 and TRBJ1-1, with 8 bases aligning to TRBD1. Germline V lookup: CDR1 SGHVS, CDR2 FNYEAQ. The CDR3 consists of 18 residues. V was pared by 3 bases and J by 0 bases, with 12 bases of the junction left unmatched. The whole variable domain, filled in from reference TRBV7-6 and TRBJ1-1, reads GAGVSQSPRYKVTKRGQDVALRCDPISGHVSLYWYRQALGQGPEFLTYFNYEAQQDKSGLPNDRFSAERPEGSISTLTIQRTEQRDSAMYRCASSFPVGAGGLNTEAFFGQGTRLTVV.

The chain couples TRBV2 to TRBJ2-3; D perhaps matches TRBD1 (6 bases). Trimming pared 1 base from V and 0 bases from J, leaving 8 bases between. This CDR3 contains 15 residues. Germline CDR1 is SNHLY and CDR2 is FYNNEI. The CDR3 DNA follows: TGTGCCAGCAGTGAAGGGACAGCTAGCACAGATACGCAGTATTTT. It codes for CASSEGTASTDTQYF.

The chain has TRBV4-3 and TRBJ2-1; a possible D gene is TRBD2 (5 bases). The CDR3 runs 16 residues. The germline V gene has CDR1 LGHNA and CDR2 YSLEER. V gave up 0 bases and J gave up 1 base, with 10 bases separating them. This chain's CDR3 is CASSQDRAASYNEQFF. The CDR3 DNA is TGCGCCAGCAGCCAAGATCGAGCGGCATCCTACAATGAGCAGTTCTTC.

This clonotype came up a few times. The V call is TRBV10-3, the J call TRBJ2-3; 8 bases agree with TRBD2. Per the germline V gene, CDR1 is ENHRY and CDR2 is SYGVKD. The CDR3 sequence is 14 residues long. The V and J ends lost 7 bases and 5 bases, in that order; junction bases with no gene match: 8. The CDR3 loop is CAITSGPAVDTQYF. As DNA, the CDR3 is TGTGCCATCACTAGCGGGCCCGCGGTAGATACGCAGTATTTT.

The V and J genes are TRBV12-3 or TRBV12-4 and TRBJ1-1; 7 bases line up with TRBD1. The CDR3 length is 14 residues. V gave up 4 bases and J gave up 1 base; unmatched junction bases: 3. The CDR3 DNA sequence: TGTGCCAGCAGTTGGAGGGGGCCGAACACTGAAGCTTTCTTT. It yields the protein CASSWRGPNTEAFF.

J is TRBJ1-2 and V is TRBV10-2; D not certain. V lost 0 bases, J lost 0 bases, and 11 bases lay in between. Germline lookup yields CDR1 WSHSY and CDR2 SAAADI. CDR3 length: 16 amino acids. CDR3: CASSESHSLTNYGYTF. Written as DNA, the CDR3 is TGCGCCAGCAGTGAGTCGCACAGTCTCACTAACTATGGCTACACCTTC.

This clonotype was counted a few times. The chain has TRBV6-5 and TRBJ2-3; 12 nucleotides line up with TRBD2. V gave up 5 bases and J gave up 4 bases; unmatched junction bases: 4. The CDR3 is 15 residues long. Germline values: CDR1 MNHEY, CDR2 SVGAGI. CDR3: CASSRTSGAPDTQYF. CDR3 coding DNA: TGTGCCAGCAGTCGGACTAGCGGGGCCCCAGATACGCAGTATTTT.

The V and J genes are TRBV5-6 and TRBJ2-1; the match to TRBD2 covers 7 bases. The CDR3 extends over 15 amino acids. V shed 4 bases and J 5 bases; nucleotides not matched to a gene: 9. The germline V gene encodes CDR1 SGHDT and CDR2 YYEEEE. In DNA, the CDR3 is TGTGCCAGCAGCCCCAGGGAGGGTTGGGACAATGAGCAGTTCTTC. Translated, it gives CASSPREGWDNEQFF.

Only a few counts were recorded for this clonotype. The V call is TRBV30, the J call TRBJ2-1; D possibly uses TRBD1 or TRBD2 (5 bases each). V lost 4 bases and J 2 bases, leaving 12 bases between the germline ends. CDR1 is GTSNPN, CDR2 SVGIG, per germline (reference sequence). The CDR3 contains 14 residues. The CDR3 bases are TGTGCCTGGAACCCTGGGGACCCCTACAATGAGCAGTTCTTC. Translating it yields CAWNPGDPYNEQFF.

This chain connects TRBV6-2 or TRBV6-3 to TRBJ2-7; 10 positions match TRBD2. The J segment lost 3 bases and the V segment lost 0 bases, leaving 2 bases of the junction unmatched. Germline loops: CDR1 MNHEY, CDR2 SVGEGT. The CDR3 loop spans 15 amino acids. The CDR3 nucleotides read TGTGCCAGCAGTTACTCAGGACTAGCGGACTACGAGCAGTACTTC. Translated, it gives CASSYSGLADYEQYF.

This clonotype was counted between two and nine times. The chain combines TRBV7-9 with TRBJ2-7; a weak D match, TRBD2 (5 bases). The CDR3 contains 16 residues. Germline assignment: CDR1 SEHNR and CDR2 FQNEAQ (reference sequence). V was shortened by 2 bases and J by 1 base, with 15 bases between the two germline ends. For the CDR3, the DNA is TGTGCCAGCAGCTTATCAGCTCGGAGGCAATCCTACGAGCAGTACTTC. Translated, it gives CASSLSARRQSYEQYF.

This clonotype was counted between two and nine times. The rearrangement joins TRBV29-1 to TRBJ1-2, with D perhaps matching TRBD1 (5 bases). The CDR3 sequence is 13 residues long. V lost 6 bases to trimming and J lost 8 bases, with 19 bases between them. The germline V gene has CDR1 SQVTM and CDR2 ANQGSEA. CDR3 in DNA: TGCAGCGTGGGGGGGGGTACCCCAGGAGGCTACACCTTC. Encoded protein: CSVGGGTPGGYTF.

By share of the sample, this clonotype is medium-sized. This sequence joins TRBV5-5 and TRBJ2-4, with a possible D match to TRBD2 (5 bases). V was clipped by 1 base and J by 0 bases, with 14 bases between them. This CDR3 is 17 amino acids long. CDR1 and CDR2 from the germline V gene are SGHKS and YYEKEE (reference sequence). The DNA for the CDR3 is TGTGCCAGCAGCTTGAACGGAGCGGCAGTAGCCAAAAACATTCAGTACTTC. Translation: CASSLNGAAVAKNIQYF.

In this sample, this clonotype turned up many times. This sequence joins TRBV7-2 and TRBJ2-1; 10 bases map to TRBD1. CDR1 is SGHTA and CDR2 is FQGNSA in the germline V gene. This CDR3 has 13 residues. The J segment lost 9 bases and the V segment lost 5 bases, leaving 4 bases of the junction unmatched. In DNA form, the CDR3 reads TGTGCCAGCAGCAGCCGGGACAGGGGTGAGCAGTTCTTC. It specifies CASSSRDRGEQFF.